This T cell receptor beta chain was captured in a study of blood T cell repertoires in COVID-19. Overall study context: Researchers got acute and convalescent COVID-19 samples from the United States, Italy and Spain.

Deletions cut 0 bases from V and 4 bases from J, with 8 bases between. Germline V lookup: CDR1 SGHRS, CDR2 YFSETQ. The CDR3 length is 14 residues. Authors' analysis steps: The authors estimated nucleated cell counts from reference gene primer amplification. Libraries were prepared by immunoSEQ multiplex PCR; TCRdb keeps only in-frame clonotypes and omits some of them. Clonal size and the V and J genes are those of that table, whereas D and trimming came from the DNA. The table includes about 36,000 clones, 70% to 90% detected once. The sequence was collected from a human donor in a cohort sampled during active or convalescent COVID-19. The donor label of this sample is uncertain. The specimen sequenced was peripheral blood. The chain carries TRBV5-1 and TRBJ2-1; D is uncertain. The DNA for the CDR3 is TGCGCCAGCAGCTTGGGACAAAATTACAATGAGCAGTTCTTC. Its protein is CASSLGQNYNEQFF. The full variable domain, rest sourced from reference TRBV5-1 and TRBJ2-1, is KAGVTQTPRYLIKTRGQQVTLSCSPISGHRSVSWYQQTPGQGLQFLFEYFSETQRNKGNFPGRFSGRQFSNSRSEMNVSTLELGDSALYLCASSLGQNYNEQFFGPGTRLTVL.